The rows below give T cell receptor beta chains drawn from one sample of a study of OX40 agonist ivuxolimab in advanced cancers. Data came from immunoSEQ multiplex PCR; TCRdb stores just in-frame clones and leaves some out. The sample lists roughly 13,000 clones, about 82% occurring once. Sequences were derived from CD4+ or CD8+ T cells sorted from blood, sampled in a trial of the OX40 agonist ivuxolimab. Source of these receptors: an adult with an advanced solid tumor such as melanoma, head and neck, liver or kidney cancer. The CDR3 runs from the conserved cysteine through the conserved F or W. The order of the fields is clone size, D gene, J gene, V gene, CDR3 protein, CDR3 DNA. A D gene is named only where the DNA matches it firmly. Only some rows state a clone size, as once, few, many or a class for expanded clones.

few,TRBD2,TRBJ2-2,TRBV7-6,CASSRAGGTGELFF,TGTGCCAGCTCCCGAGCGGGAGGCACCGGGGAGCTGTTTTTT
NA,NA,TRBJ1-2,TRBV20-1,CSARDNYGYTF,TGCAGTGCTAGGGATAACTATGGCTACACCTTC
NA,TRBD1,TRBJ2-5,TRBV6-5,CASSFLTGEETQYF,TGTGCCAGCAGTTTCCTGACAGGGGAAGAGACCCAGTACTTC
NA,NA,TRBJ2-7,TRBV10-3,CAISDHLYEQYF,TGTGCCATCAGTGATCATCTCTACGAGCAGTACTTC
medium-sized,NA,TRBJ2-7,TRBV7-8,CASSLAGQEQYF,TGTGCCAGCAGCTTAGCGGGTCAGGAGCAGTACTTC
NA,TRBD1,TRBJ2-7,TRBV13,CASSDRGSYEQYF,TGTGCCAGCAGCGACAGGGGCTCCTACGAGCAGTACTTC
NA,TRBD1,TRBJ1-2,TRBV19,CASSPGRGTPYGYTF,TGTGCCAGTAGTCCCGGCAGGGGGACCCCTTATGGCTACACCTTC
once,NA,TRBJ2-7,TRBV5-6,CASSLWNYGYEQYF,TGTGCCAGCAGCTTGTGGAACTACGGTTACGAGCAGTACTTC
NA,TRBD1,TRBJ1-5,TRBV2,CASSDDRGNQPQHF,TGTGCCAGCAGCGACGACAGGGGCAATCAGCCCCAGCATTTT
few,NA,TRBJ2-2,TRBV6-6,CAIYSGELFF,TGTGCCATCTACAGCGGGGAGCTGTTTTTT
once,TRBD1,TRBJ2-7,TRBV5-5,CASSLGIGTVPYEQYF,TGTGCCAGCAGCTTGGGTATCGGGACAGTTCCCTACGAGCAGTACTTC
NA,TRBD2,TRBJ2-1,TRBV9,CASSSPAGGLDEQFF,TGTGCCAGCAGCTCCCCAGCGGGGGGGCTTGATGAGCAGTTCTTC
NA,NA,TRBJ2-3,TRBV6-1,CASSEYGDPDSSTDTQYF,TGTGCCAGCAGTGAATATGGAGACCCCGACAGTAGCACAGATACGCAGTATTTT
NA,TRBD1,TRBJ2-6,TRBV7-6,CASSLTIGTGEAGANVLTF,TGTGCCAGCAGCTTAACAATCGGGACAGGGGAGGCCGGGGCCAACGTCCTGACTTTC
NA,NA,TRBJ2-5,TRBV18,CASSPAGYQETQYF,TGTGCCAGCTCACCGGCCGGGTACCAAGAGACCCAGTACTTC
NA,NA,TRBJ2-7,TRBV27,CASSLLGGEQYF,TGTGCCAGCAGTTTATTGGGCGGCGAGCAGTACTTC
NA,TRBD2,TRBJ2-3,TRBV6-5,CASRLAGYTDTQYF,TGTGCCAGCAGGTTAGCGGGGTACACAGATACGCAGTATTTT
NA,TRBD2,TRBJ2-7,TRBV7-6,CASSPGASGKSYEQYF,TGTGCCAGCAGCCCGGGGGCTAGCGGGAAATCCTACGAGCAGTACTTC
NA,NA,TRBJ1-3,TRBV6-1,CASSDTRNTIYF,TGTGCCAGCAGTGATACGAGAAACACCATATATTTT
NA,NA,TRBJ1-1,TRBV5-1,CASTPYGNTEAFF,TGCGCCAGTACTCCTTATGGGAACACTGAAGCTTTCTTT
few,NA,TRBJ2-1,TRBV19,CASSAAVGGEQFF,TGTGCCAGTAGTGCCGCGGTGGGTGGTGAGCAGTTCTTC
NA,NA,TRBJ2-5,TRBV7-9,CASSPLTPGEEETQYF,TGTGCCAGCAGTCCCCTTACACCAGGGGAGGAGGAGACCCAGTACTTC
NA,NA,TRBJ2-7,TRBV2,CASSEVRKSPYEQYF,TGTGCCAGCAGTGAAGTGCGTAAGAGCCCCTACGAGCAGTACTTC
NA,NA,TRBJ2-3,TRBV9,CASSVMDGTQYF,TGTGCCAGCAGCGTAATGGATGGTACGCAGTATTTT
NA,NA,TRBJ2-7,TRBV4-1,CASSQTREYEQYF,TGCGCCAGCAGCCAAACTCGGGAGTACGAGCAGTACTTC
NA,NA,TRBJ2-3,TRBV27,CASSLGVQADTQYF,TGTGCCAGCAGTTTGGGGGTTCAGGCGGATACGCAGTATTTT
few,TRBD1,TRBJ2-5,TRBV27,CASSLTGGWGETQYF,TGTGCCAGCAGTCTAACAGGGGGCTGGGGAGAGACCCAGTACTTC
NA,NA,TRBJ2-7,TRBV30,CAWALGAEQYF,TGTGCCTGGGCCCTAGGGGCAGAGCAGTACTTC
NA,NA,TRBJ2-1,TRBV29-1,CSVEGVEGAWYNEQFF,TGCAGCGTCGAAGGAGTGGAAGGGGCTTGGTATAATGAGCAGTTCTTC
NA,NA,TRBJ2-5,TRBV7-9,CAGKALSSGETQYF,TGTGCCGGGAAAGCTTTATCCAGCGGGGAGACCCAGTACTTC
NA,NA,TRBJ2-2,TRBV27,CASSLNTGELFF,TGTGCCAGCAGTTTAAACACCGGGGAGCTGTTTTTT
NA,NA,TRBJ2-3,TRBV14,CASSQDSLDTQYF,TGTGCCAGCAGCCAAGATAGTTTAGATACGCAGTATTTT
NA,NA,TRBJ2-1,TRBV6-1,CASSASPYRVNNEQFF,TGTGCCAGCAGTGCCAGCCCGTACAGGGTAAACAATGAGCAGTTCTTC
NA,TRBD2,TRBJ2-1,TRBV7-9,CASSQTIFPRTSGYNEQFF,TGTGCCAGCAGCCAAACCATATTCCCGAGGACTAGCGGTTACAATGAGCAGTTCTTC
few,TRBD2,TRBJ2-3,TRBV6-1,CASRGLAGSLDTQYF,TGTGCCAGCAGGGGACTAGCGGGAAGCTTGGATACGCAGTATTTT
NA,TRBD2,TRBJ2-5,TRBV11-2,CASSLGVGGINSQTQYF,TGTGCCAGCAGCTTAGGGGTCGGGGGGATTAATAGCCAGACCCAGTACTTC
NA,NA,TRBJ2-5,TRBV6-1,CASSDPDRGRYQETQYF,TGTGCCAGCAGTGACCCGGACCGGGGCCGATACCAAGAAACCCAGTACTTC
NA,NA,TRBJ1-4,TRBV2,CASSEAWSVYEKLFF,TGTGCCAGCAGTGAAGCTTGGTCAGTATATGAAAAACTGTTTTTT
few,NA,TRBJ2-7,TRBV14,CASSYTGINEQYF,TGTGCCAGCAGTTATACAGGGATCAACGAGCAGTACTTC
NA,TRBD2,TRBJ2-1,TRBV27,CASSLGLAGVNEQFF,TGTGCCAGCAGTTTGGGACTAGCGGGGGTGAATGAGCAGTTCTTC
NA,NA,TRBJ1-2,TRBV11-2,CASSLGGYRDKYGYTF,TGTGCCAGCAGCTTAGGAGGGTACAGGGATAAGTATGGCTACACCTTC
NA,TRBD2,TRBJ2-2,TRBV27,CASSITGGRVTGELFF,TGTGCCAGCAGCATAACGGGGGGGCGGGTTACCGGGGAGCTGTTTTTT
NA,NA,TRBJ2-2,TRBV10-3,CATYSVSLGTGELFF,TGTGCCACCTACTCGGTCAGCCTAGGGACCGGGGAGCTGTTTTTT
NA,TRBD2,TRBJ2-5,TRBV2,CASSEEGTSSQETQYF,TGTGCCAGCAGTGAAGAAGGGACTAGCAGCCAAGAGACCCAGTACTTC
medium-sized,NA,TRBJ1-3,TRBV30,CAWKGLGNTIYF,TGTGCCTGGAAGGGTCTCGGAAACACCATATATTTT
few,NA,TRBJ1-1,TRBV29-1,CSVEAGITEAFF,TGCAGCGTTGAGGCAGGAATAACTGAAGCTTTCTTT
NA,TRBD1,TRBJ2-3,TRBV29-1,CSVAGQGAVGTDTQYF,TGCAGCGTTGCAGGCCAGGGGGCAGTAGGTACAGATACGCAGTATTTT
NA,TRBD1,TRBJ1-2,TRBV29-1,CSVEGAANYGYTF,TGCAGCGTGGAGGGGGCGGCTAACTATGGCTACACCTTC
NA,NA,TRBJ2-7,TRBV9,CASSTGGPRSYEQYF,TGTGCCAGCAGCACAGGAGGGCCTAGGTCCTACGAGCAGTACTTC
large,TRBD1,TRBJ1-6,TRBV5-4,CASSSTGGGYSPLHF,TGTGCCAGCAGTTCAACAGGGGGCGGTTATTCACCCCTCCACTTT
NA,TRBD1,TRBJ2-1,TRBV13,CASSPMGQTYNEQFF,TGTGCCAGCAGCCCAATGGGACAGACCTACAATGAGCAGTTCTTC
NA,TRBD2,TRBJ2-1,TRBV19,CASSITGLAGQQFF,TGTGCCAGTAGTATAACGGGACTAGCAGGTCAGCAGTTCTTC
NA,TRBD2,TRBJ2-7,TRBV4-1,CASSLFAGGDYEQYF,TGCGCCAGCAGCCTTTTTGCGGGAGGCGATTACGAGCAGTACTTC
NA,TRBD1,TRBJ1-6,TRBV6-4,CASRPGTGASPLHF,TGTGCCAGCAGGCCCGGGACAGGGGCTTCACCCCTCCACTTT
NA,NA,TRBJ1-5,TRBV27,CASSLPGAEQPQHF,TGTGCCAGCAGTTTGCCGGGGGCCGAGCAGCCCCAGCATTTT
NA,NA,TRBJ2-1,TRBV7-3,CASSLTGGPSSYNEQFF,TGTGCCAGCAGCCTTACCGGGGGCCCAAGCTCCTACAATGAGCAGTTCTTC
NA,NA,TRBJ1-1,TRBV27,CASSPAWGGNTEAFF,TGTGCCAGCAGTCCTGCTTGGGGGGGGAACACTGAAGCTTTCTTT